The sequence of this TCR beta chain was determined in a study of T cells in Graves' hyperthyroidism and ophthalmopathy (dated by TCRdb to the late 2010s). Background on the whole study: Peripheral blood was collected at initial diagnosis, before any treatment. A discovery cohort of approximately 100 patients, approximately 44 with Graves' ophthalmopathy and over 55 with stable Graves' hyperthyroidism, was used to find distinguishing TCR V-J signatures. Prospective prediction of ophthalmopathy was tested in an independent validation cohort of about 19 hyperthyroidism patients and 15 to 17 patients who later progressed to ophthalmopathy. The 100 discovery patients were randomly split 7:3 into training and test sets. The study also compared thyroid tissue and blood T-cell repertoires from about six Graves' hyperthyroidism patients. After sampling, hyperthyroidism patients received methimazole starting at 30 mg daily, and ophthalmopathy patients received high-dose intravenous methylprednisolone. The paper reports TCR Vbeta CDR3 sequencing of roughly 140 peripheral blood samples: 40 or so ophthalmopathy, under 80 hyperthyroidism and approximately 17 progressor patients.

Overall study results and their limits: In validation, the model predicted progression to ophthalmopathy with approximately 69% sensitivity and approximately 78% specificity, a median of 6.5 months before onset. A 13 V-J signature model separated ophthalmopathy from stable hyperthyroidism, with approximately 87% sensitivity and about 81% specificity in cross-validation and 80%/75% in testing. Most expanded thyroid clonotypes (frequency above 0.001) were also found in blood, which suggests that blood repertoires may mirror thyroid immune responses. Sample size was not statistically predetermined, and blinding of investigators to group allocation was not performed.

With respect to this clonotype: Its antigen is currently not known. Base qualities are not at hand, and no much larger clone is one base apart.

TCR beta CDR3 regions were amplified from RNA transcripts. For the first round of RT-PCR on the TCR CDR3, the HTBI primer set was used together with the Qiagen OneStep RT-PCR kit. The libraries were constructed in a second round of multiplex PCR and then size-selected and purified. Sequencing of the libraries was done on an Illumina HiSeq2000 using paired-end 100 bp reads. Per the original workflow: SOAPnuke was used to process the raw data, removing reads that contained adapters or uncalled bases, had a mean Phred below 15, or lacked an exact match to the constant primer or identifier. COPE v1.2.5 was used to merge high-quality paired reads, and clonotypes were defined as unique nucleotide sequences. Clonotypes were aligned to IMGT TRBV, TRBD and TRBJ reference segments using MiTCR v1.1. Analysis was restricted to V-J combinations with a frequency above 0.0001, which covered about 99% of repertoires. A TCS score was defined as the ratio between F50 (clonal expansion) and ExV (chaos), using BLOSUM62-based TCRdist between CDR3 peptides within each V-J. Welch's t-statistics and random forest reduced roughly 540 V-J features to 10 to 15, which were used in a naive Bayes classifier (R e1071). In TCRdb, the public reads were trimmed at Q25 with fastp and aligned with MiXCR, with productive beta chains retained. All rows with the same CDR3 protein become a single entry with the most common DNA and genes. TCRdb's processing, not the study's, gives the V and J calls here. In this sample the table shows around 350,000 distinct CDR3 sequences, over 12% of which occur a single time. The ten largest account for roughly 19% of the sample.

Ophthalmopathy patients had moderately to severely active disease, Clinical Activity Score of at least 3, NOSPECS grade of at least 4, and duration under 3 months. Exclusion was applied to patients with uncontrolled infections, other autoimmune diseases, pregnancy or lactation. Diagnoses were based on clinical symptoms, serum thyroxine and TRAb, thyroid ultrasound and orbital computed tomography. Ficoll-Paque density gradient centrifugation was used to isolate PBMCs from approximately 11 ml of fresh peripheral blood. Trizol reagent was used to extract total RNA, and RNA quality was then checked on an Agilent 2100 Bioanalyzer. The sequence was collected from a woman aged 60 to 75 with Graves' ophthalmopathy. Sequences were obtained from blood.

The nucleotide sequence is TGCAGCGCTGGACAGGCGCCACTAGACGAGCAGTACTTC. Translated, it reads CSAGQAPLDEQYF. The sequence links TRBV29-1 to TRBJ2-7, and TRBD1 aligns with 7 junction nucleotides. Germline trimming: 7 bases from V, 5 bases from J; junction bases outside gene matches: 11. CDR1 and CDR2, per the germline V gene, are SQVTM and ANQGSEA. There are 13 amino acids in the CDR3, from cysteine to phenylalanine inclusive. Only the CDR3 DNA stays, 39 bases, in frame from base 1.